This is a list of T cell receptor beta chains from one sample in a study of immune heterogeneity within non-small cell lung tumors. TCRdb processed the multiplex PCR reads anew with MiXCR; each CDR3 protein has one entry. This sample has thousands of distinct CDR3 sequences, with 22% found just once. Sequencing input: lung tumor tissue. These TCRs come from a man in his 60s with non-small cell lung cancer. CDR3s include the opening cysteine and the closing phenylalanine or tryptophan. D genes are given only for firm matches. Not all rows give a size; the values are once, few, many and, for expanded clones, a class.

v_gene	abundance	j_gene	d_gene	len	CDR3aa	CDR3nt
TRBV7-3	.	TRBJ2-5	.	13	CASSLNRRETQYF	TGTGCCAGCAGCTTAAACCGCAGGGAGACCCAGTACTTC
TRBV12-3/TRBV12-4	medium-sized	TRBJ2-2	TRBD1	15	CASSLGTGVTGELFF	TGTGCCAGCAGTTTGGGGACAGGTGTCACCGGGGAGCTGTTTTTT
TRBV6-2/TRBV6-3	medium-sized	TRBJ2-7	TRBD2	17	CASSYSLSGSLFDEQYF	TGTGCCAGCAGTTACTCGTTGAGCGGGAGCCTGTTCGACGAGCAGTACTTC
TRBV20-1	many	TRBJ1-1	.	15	CSARAPPGAFTEAFF	TGCAGTGCTAGGGCCCCCCCGGGGGCGTTCACTGAAGCTTTCTTT
TRBV12-3/TRBV12-4	medium-sized	TRBJ1-2	TRBD1	15	CASGPGTGGNYGYTF	TGTGCCAGCGGCCCCGGGACAGGGGGCAACTATGGCTACACCTTC
TRBV9	medium-sized	TRBJ2-3	TRBD2	15	CASTLAGTSTDTQYF	TGTGCCAGCACCCTAGCGGGTACTAGCACAGATACGCAGTATTTT
TRBV18	medium-sized	TRBJ2-7	TRBD1	13	CASSPGQGDEQYF	TGTGCCAGCTCACCGGGACAGGGTGATGAGCAGTACTTC
TRBV7-6	many	TRBJ2-2	TRBD2	18	CASSPGLAGGPTAGELFF	TGTGCCAGCAGCCCAGGACTAGCGGGAGGGCCTACGGCCGGGGAGCTGTTTTTT
TRBV6-1	medium-sized	TRBJ2-1	.	11	CASSLENEQFF	TGTGCCAGCAGTCTAGAGAATGAGCAGTTCTTC
TRBV7-9	many	TRBJ2-3	.	13	CASSYEATDTQYF	TGTGCCAGCAGCTATGAAGCCACAGATACGCAGTATTTT
TRBV19	many	TRBJ2-6	.	15	CASSNQRSGANVLTF	TGTGCCAGTAGTAATCAGAGATCTGGGGCCAACGTCCTGACTTTC
TRBV5-1	many	TRBJ2-5	.	15	CASSLAQANQETQYF	TGCGCCAGCAGCTTGGCCCAGGCCAACCAAGAGACCCAGTACTTC
TRBV10-3	medium-sized	TRBJ2-5	TRBD1	15	CAISDRDRGTETQYF	TGTGCCATCAGTGACCGGGACAGGGGGACTGAGACCCAGTACTTC
TRBV2	medium-sized	TRBJ2-3	TRBD1	15	CASSDWQGATDTQYF	TGTGCCAGCAGTGATTGGCAGGGGGCCACAGATACGCAGTATTTT
TRBV7-9	few	TRBJ1-1	TRBD1	15	CASRAGTGGATEAFF	TGTGCCAGCAGGGCCGGGACAGGGGGCGCCACTGAAGCTTTCTTT
TRBV11-2	medium-sized	TRBJ2-1	.	13	CASSPGRDNEQFF	TGTGCCAGCAGCCCCGGACGGGACAATGAGCAGTTCTTC
TRBV6-4	medium-sized	TRBJ1-1	.	11	CASSSGTEAFF	TGTGCCAGCAGTAGTGGAACTGAAGCTTTCTTT
TRBV6-1	.	TRBJ1-5	TRBD1	15	CASSLQGTGTISQHF	TGTGCCAGCAGTCTTCAAGGGACAGGGACAATCAGCCAGCATTTT
TRBV7-9	medium-sized	TRBJ2-5	.	14	CASSSRHGRATQYF	TGTGCCAGCAGCTCAAGACACGGAAGGGCGACCCAGTACTTC
TRBV11-3	medium-sized	TRBJ2-3	TRBD2	17	CASSLSIAGVATDTQYF	TGTGCCAGCAGCTTATCCATAGCGGGAGTGGCCACAGATACGCAGTATTTT
TRBV9	many	TRBJ1-6	TRBD1	16	CASSVETGGANSPLHF	TGTGCCAGCAGCGTAGAGACAGGGGGCGCGAATTCACCCCTCCACTTT
TRBV7-9	many	TRBJ2-3	.	15	CASSLGQRSTDTQYF	TGTGCCAGCAGCTTAGGTCAGAGAAGCACAGATACGCAGTATTTT
TRBV20-1	medium-sized	TRBJ2-7	.	14	CSARDAGRTYEQYF	TGCAGTGCTAGAGATGCGGGCAGAACCTACGAGCAGTACTTC
TRBV27	medium-sized	TRBJ1-1	.	16	CASSLFVRGEFTEAFF	TGTGCCAGCAGTTTATTCGTCCGGGGGGAGTTCACTGAAGCTTTCTTT
TRBV7-6	medium-sized	TRBJ2-1	TRBD2	19	CASSLEVSGGVLWDNEQFF	TGTGCCAGCAGCTTAGAGGTTTCGGGAGGAGTTCTGTGGGACAATGAGCAGTTCTTC
TRBV9	many	TRBJ2-2	.	14	CASSVQGHTGELFF	TGTGCCAGCAGCGTACAGGGCCACACCGGGGAGCTGTTTTTT
TRBV27	.	TRBJ2-5	.	14	CASAARVRQETQYF	TGTGCCAGTGCCGCCAGGGTGCGCCAAGAGACCCAGTACTTC
TRBV3-1	few	TRBJ2-7	.	16	CVSSRGRRQLTYEQYF	TGTGTTAGCAGCCGGGGAAGGAGACAACTTACCTACGAGCAGTACTTC
TRBV7-2	medium-sized	TRBJ2-7	.	13	CASSLGRVYEQYF	TGTGCCAGCAGCTTGGGCAGGGTCTACGAGCAGTACTTC
TRBV10-1	many	TRBJ1-4	TRBD1	13	CASSGQGNEKLFF	TGCGCCAGCAGCGGACAGGGGAATGAAAAACTGTTTTTT
TRBV19	medium-sized	TRBJ2-7	.	9	CASLYEQYF	TGTGCCAGCCTTTACGAGCAGTACTTC
TRBV7-9	many	TRBJ2-7	.	15	CASSLGGPGGSEQYF	TGTGCCAGCAGCTTAGGGGGGCCAGGGGGGAGCGAGCAGTACTTC
TRBV7-2	medium-sized	TRBJ1-2	.	14	CASSPRALSYGYTF	TGTGCCAGCAGCCCCAGAGCATTGAGCTATGGCTACACCTTC
TRBV4-1	medium-sized	TRBJ2-7	.	13	CASSPGGSYEQYF	TGCGCCAGCAGCCCAGGAGGGTCCTACGAGCAGTACTTC
TRBV5-1	many	TRBJ1-1	TRBD1	15	CASSPDRGTNTEAFF	TGCGCCAGCAGCCCAGACAGGGGGACGAACACTGAAGCTTTCTTT
TRBV12-3/TRBV12-4	medium-sized	TRBJ2-1	.	13	CASGSNSYNEQFF	TGTGCCAGCGGGTCTAACTCCTACAATGAGCAGTTCTTC
TRBV2	many	TRBJ2-5	.	13	CASSDITRETQYF	TGTGCCAGCAGTGACATCACTCGCGAGACCCAGTACTTC
TRBV10-3	large	TRBJ2-2	.	13	CAISETYTGELFF	TGTGCCATCAGTGAAACTTACACCGGGGAGCTGTTTTTT
TRBV3-1	many	TRBJ2-1	TRBD2	15	CASSFGLAGVNEQFF	TGTGCCAGCAGCTTTGGACTAGCGGGAGTAAATGAGCAGTTCTTC
TRBV7-6	.	TRBJ2-1	.	15	CASSYRDSPYNEQFF	TGTGCCAGCAGCTACCGGGACTCCCCCTACAATGAGCAGTTCTTC
TRBV6-2/TRBV6-3	.	TRBJ1-3	.	15	CASSYLGASGNSIFF	TGTGCCAGCAGTTACTTGGGGGCATCTGGAAACTCCATTTTTTTT
TRBV4-2	medium-sized	TRBJ2-1	.	12	CASSQGRGEQFF	TGTGCCAGCAGCCAAGGGCGCGGGGAGCAGTTCTTC
TRBV2	many	TRBJ2-7	.	14	CASSAIGEVYEQYF	TGTGCCAGCAGCGCGATCGGGGAGGTTTACGAGCAGTACTTC
TRBV7-8	medium-sized	TRBJ2-7	TRBD2	14	CASSLRGGPREQYF	TGTGCCAGCAGCTTGCGGGGAGGGCCTAGGGAGCAGTACTTC
TRBV13	many	TRBJ2-3	TRBD2	15	CASSARDYATDTQYF	TGTGCCAGCAGCGCCCGGGACTACGCCACAGATACGCAGTATTTT
TRBV20-1	once	TRBJ2-3	.	15	CSARSSGVATDTQYF	TGCAGTGCTAGAAGCTCGGGAGTGGCCACAGATACGCAGTATTTT
TRBV24-1	medium-sized	TRBJ2-2	TRBD1	19	CATSPVPGTGNTNTGELFF	TGTGCCACCAGTCCCGTCCCCGGGACAGGCAACACGAACACCGGGGAGCTGTTTTTT
TRBV11-2	.	TRBJ2-7	TRBD2	14	CASGLLASGYEQYF	TGTGCCAGCGGTTTACTGGCTAGCGGCTACGAGCAGTACTTC